The rows below give T cell receptor beta chains drawn from one sample of a study of blood T cells in healthy people across ages. TCRdb reprocessed the 5' RACE reads with MiXCR, giving one entry per CDR3 protein. The table includes about 1.7 million distinct CDR3 sequences, approximately 28% detected once. Input material: blood. Receptor source: a young woman in good health. Both conserved end residues are part of each CDR3. Each record gives: V gene, D gene, clone size, J gene, CDR3 protein, CDR3 DNA. A D gene is named only where the DNA matches it firmly. Not every row has a clone size; where given, it reads once, few, many or a size class.

TRBV29-1,TRBD1,-,TRBJ2-7,CSVEKTGESLYEQYF,TGCAGCGTTGAAAAGACAGGGGAGTCCCTCTACGAGCAGTACTTC
TRBV27,TRBD1,-,TRBJ2-7,CASRVTGEGYEQYF,TGTGCCAGCAGGGTCACAGGGGAAGGGTACGAGCAGTACTTC
TRBV5-5,-,-,TRBJ1-3,CASSPRLPTYSGNTIYF,TGTGCCAGCAGCCCAAGACTCCCAACCTACTCTGGAAACACCATATATTTT
TRBV25-1,-,once,TRBJ1-2,CASSPTNSYGHTF,TGTGCCAGCAGCCCTACGAATAGCTATGGCCACACCTTC
TRBV6-4,TRBD1,-,TRBJ2-2,CASRRDRGSGELFF,TGTGCCAGCAGGAGGGACAGGGGTTCCGGGGAGCTGTTTTTT
TRBV30,-,-,TRBJ1-1,CAWGSEVNTEAFF,TGTGCCTGGGGGTCGGAAGTGAACACTGAAGCTTTCTTT
TRBV19,TRBD1,few,TRBJ2-4,CASSRTGGISNIQYF,TGTGCCAGTAGTCGGACAGGGGGTATTAGTAACATTCAGTACTTC
TRBV5-1,-,few,TRBJ2-2,CASSFLGNPGELFF,TGCGCCAGCAGCTTTTTGGGGAATCCCGGGGAGCTGTTTTTT
TRBV11-2,-,-,TRBJ2-7,CASSLDRAGEEQYF,TGTGCCAGCAGCTTAGATCGGGCAGGTGAAGAGCAGTACTTC
TRBV20-1,-,-,TRBJ2-2,CSAPRPLSPGELFF,TGCAGTGCACCCAGACCTCTATCCCCCGGGGAGCTGTTTTTT
TRBV9,TRBD2,many,TRBJ2-5,CASSVFSLAGETQYF,TGTGCCAGCAGCGTATTCTCACTAGCGGGGGAGACCCAGTACTTC
TRBV5-1,TRBD1,few,TRBJ2-1,CASSLGDRINEQFF,TGCGCCAGCAGCTTGGGGGACAGAATCAATGAGCAGTTCTTC
TRBV20-1,-,-,TRBJ2-5,CSARGLAQETQYF,TGCAGTGCTAGAGGGCTGGCCCAAGAGACCCAGTACTTC